The 25 T cell receptor beta chains presented below share a single source sample, sequenced in a study of shared clonotypes between healthy human individuals. Clones were read by immunoSEQ multiplex PCR, and TCRdb kept only the in-frame ones, dropping some. The sample comprises hundreds of thousands of clones, approximately 96% of which are singletons, and 0.11% rests with the top ten. Positive CCR7 selection of CD45RO-negative cells yielded the naive CD8 cells, and terminally differentiated effector memory CD45RA+ cells were excluded. Sample: naive CD8+ T cells sorted from blood. These receptors were obtained from a woman aged 30 to 39 in good health.

This chain joins TRBV6-1 and TRBJ1-1; TRBD1 might be the D (6 bases). Trimming removed 2 bases from V and 4 bases from J, with 20 bases in between. The CDR3 totals 17 residues. Germline assignment: CDR1 MNHNS and CDR2 SASEGT. CDR3 in amino acids: CASSEISLDIGGTEAFF. The CDR3 region has the DNA TGTGCCAGCAGTGAAATTTCTCTCGACATAGGGGGCACTGAAGCTTTCTTT.

V gene TRBV29-1 combines with J gene TRBJ2-1; TRBD2 aligns across 7 bases. The germline gives CDR1 SQVTM, CDR2 ANQGSEA. This CDR3 contains 13 residues. J gave up 5 bases and V 5 bases, and 6 bases lay outside the gene matches. CDR3: CSVRGLGHNEQFF. As DNA, the CDR3 is TGCAGCGTTAGAGGACTAGGCCACAATGAGCAGTTCTTC.

For this clone: Other DNA sequences in the same sample also yield this CDR3. The chain is built from TRBV27 and TRBJ1-2; 7 bases are a match to TRBD1. The trim removed 6 bases at V and 4 bases at J, leaving 2 bases unmatched. Germline-derived CDR1 and CDR2 are MNHEY and SMNVEV (reference sequence). This CDR3 is 12 amino acids long. CDR3 bases: TGTGCCAGCAGGACAGGGTCCTATGGCTACACCTTC. This translates into CASRTGSYGYTF.

The rearrangement joins TRBV4-1 to TRBJ2-7, with D possibly TRBD1 on 5 matching bases. This CDR3 comprises 14 residues. The germline CDR1 and CDR2 sequences are MGHRA and YSYEKL. Trimming took off 4 bases at V and 6 bases at J, with 16 bases between the two ends. The CDR3, as DNA: TGCGCCAGCAGCCGTAGGGCAGGGTTTTCCGAGCAGTACTTC. This sequence encodes CASSRRAGFSEQYF.

Note on this clone: A read error may account for a junction end that differs from germline. V gene TRBV9 combines with J gene TRBJ2-7, with D unresolved. The CDR3 loop spans 14 amino acids. Germline-derived CDR1 and CDR2 are SGDLS and YYNGEE. CDR3 DNA sequence: TGTGCCAGCAGCGTAACTTCAAGCTCCAACGAGCAGTACTTC. It specifies CASSVTSSSNEQYF. Variable domain in full (rest from reference TRBV9 and TRBJ2-7): DSGVTQTPKHLITATGQRVTLRCSPRSGDLSVYWYQQSLDQGLQFLIQYYNGEERAKGNILERFSAQQFPDLHSELNLSSLELGDSALYFCASSVTSSSNEQYFGPGTRLTVT.

The chain combines TRBV19 with TRBJ2-7; 12 bases align to TRBD2. The germline gives CDR1 LNHDA, CDR2 SQIVND (reference sequence). The CDR3 contains 14 residues. The junction had 7 bases not matched to a gene; V was cut back by 7 bases and J by 6 bases. CDR3 bases: TGTGCCAGTACCCGACTAGCGGGAGCTTCCGAGCAGTACTTC. It is translated as CASTRLAGASEQYF.

The rearrangement joins TRBV5-6 to TRBJ2-5; the match to TRBD2 covers 10 bases. The end of the DNA is better explained by TRBJ2-7, so the J call may be wrong. CDR1 and CDR2 from the germline V gene are SGHDT and YYEEEE. There are 14 residues in the CDR3. DNA of the CDR3: TGTGCCAGCAGCCAACTAGCGGGAATGAACGAGCAGTACTTC. This translates into CASSQLAGMNEQYF.

The chain carries TRBV5-4 and TRBJ2-1; 12 bases are shared with TRBD2. The CDR3 runs 18 residues. Germline V CDR1 and CDR2: SGHNT, YYREEE (reference sequence). V dropped 3 bases and J dropped 4; count of bases not matched to a gene: 11. The CDR3 coding sequence is TGTGCCAGCAGCTCCAGGGATCTAGCGGGAGGGCTGTACAATGAGCAGTTCTTC. Translating it yields CASSSRDLAGGLYNEQFF.

This sequence joins TRBV5-6 and TRBJ1-3; 7 bases map to TRBD1. Germline V CDR1 and CDR2: SGHDT, YYEEEE. After removal of 4 bases from V and 4 bases from J, the junction contained 5 bases not matched to a gene. The CDR3 sequence is 14 residues long. CDR3 DNA: TGTGCCAGCAGCCCCGGACAGGCCGGAAACACCATATATTTT. It is translated as CASSPGQAGNTIYF.

The CDR3 DNA reads TGTGCCAGCAGCGAGGGACAGGGCGAAGGCTACACCTTC. It specifies CASSEGQGEGYTF. This chain joins TRBV28 and TRBJ1-2; 9 nucleotides agree with TRBD1. The CDR3 runs to 13 residues. The V segment lost 6 bases and the J segment 8 bases; nucleotides outside the gene matches: 7. Germline V lookup: CDR1 MDHEN, CDR2 SYDVKM.

This chain connects TRBV23-1 to TRBJ1-5; D is ambiguous. TRBV23-1 qualifies as an ORF whose function is uncertain. This CDR3 region has 16 residues. Trimming stripped 4 bases from V and 0 bases from J, with 13 bases between. CDR3 bases: TGCGCCAGCAGTCGAAAGGCTGGGTATAGCAATCAGCCCCAGCATTTT. Encoded protein: CASSRKAGYSNQPQHF.

A word on this clone: Other DNA sequences within the sample encode an identical CDR3. V and J are TRBV28 and TRBJ2-2; the D is unclear. CDR1 is MDHEN, CDR2 SYDVKM, per germline. This CDR3 is built from 12 residues. V dropped 3 bases and J dropped 2 bases, with 1 base sitting between them. CDR3 residues: CASSFNTGELFF. CDR3 coding DNA: TGTGCCAGCAGTTTCAACACCGGGGAGCTGTTTTTT.

This clone was picked up one time. The chain couples TRBV7-9 to TRBJ2-7, with D tentatively TRBD1 or TRBD2 (5 bases each). V was clipped by 4 bases and J by 2 bases, with 18 bases between them. CDR1 SEHNR and CDR2 FQNEAQ come from the germline V gene (reference sequence). There are 16 residues in the CDR3. The DNA for the CDR3 is TGTGCCAGCAGCTACACACCCCGGGACGTCCCCTACGAGCAGTACTTC. Its protein product is CASSYTPRDVPYEQYF.

The chain links TRBV5-6 to TRBJ1-2; 8 nucleotides match TRBD1. CDR1 and CDR2 from the germline V gene are SGHDT and YYEEEE. The CDR3 spans 14 residues. V gave up 3 bases and J gave up 0 bases; unmatched junction bases: 1. CDR3: CASSWGQANYGYTF. In DNA form, the CDR3 reads TGTGCCAGCAGCTGGGGACAGGCTAACTATGGCTACACCTTC.

The chain couples TRBV11-2 to TRBJ2-7; 9 bases are shared with TRBD1. The germline V gene has CDR1 SGHAT and CDR2 FQNNGV. With 1 base clipped from V and 3 bases from J, the junction kept 4 bases outside the gene matches. This CDR3 is 15 amino acids long. The CDR3 DNA sequence: TGTGCCAGCAGCTTAGGGACAGGGGAAGGCTACGAGCAGTACTTC. Translation gives CASSLGTGEGYEQYF.

This rearrangement joins TRBV5-4 to TRBJ1-1; a weak D match, TRBD1 (6 bases). The germline gives CDR1 SGHNT, CDR2 YYREEE (reference sequence). This CDR3 contains 14 residues. V lost 4 bases and J lost 4, with 14 bases in between. The CDR3 spells CASSVSLGGTEAFF. In DNA form, the CDR3 reads TGTGCCAGCAGCGTGTCTTTAGGGGGCACTGAAGCTTTCTTT.

This chain joins TRBV13 and TRBJ1-3; D is uncertain. The CDR3 loop spans 13 amino acids. CDR1 and CDR2 (germline): PRHDT, FYEKMQ (reference sequence). The ends were cut back, 1 base at V and 5 bases at J, with 6 bases in the middle. The CDR3 sequence is CASSLDGRNTIYF. The CDR3 DNA is TGTGCCAGCAGCTTAGATGGAAGAAACACCATATATTTT.

The chain couples TRBV2 to TRBJ1-2; tentative D call: TRBD1 (6 bases). The CDR3 spans 13 residues. Trimming removed 8 bases at V and 2 bases at J, with 12 bases between. The germline V gene encodes CDR1 SNHLY and CDR2 FYNNEI. The CDR3 reads CASAADSNYGYTF. Written as DNA, the CDR3 is TGTGCCAGCGCGGCGGACAGCAACTATGGCTACACCTTC.

This clone was picked up one time. The chain joins TRBV28 to TRBJ1-5; TRBD1 might be the D (6 bases). Germline CDR1 is MDHEN and CDR2 is SYDVKM. With 6 bases removed from V and 0 bases from J, the gap between germline ends came to 9 bases. This CDR3 is 14 amino acids long. The CDR3 loop is CASSPGVSNQPQHF. The DNA for the CDR3 is TGTGCCAGCAGCCCAGGGGTTAGCAATCAGCCCCAGCATTTT.

The chain's CDR3 is CASSQLIGSYNEQFF. The CDR3 DNA follows: TGCGCCAGCAGCCAATTGATTGGCTCCTACAATGAGCAGTTCTTC. The V and J genes are TRBV4-1 and TRBJ2-1; D unclear. The V gene's germline CDR1 is MGHRA and CDR2 YSYEKL. The CDR3 is made up of 15 amino acids. Trimming took off 2 bases at V and 0 bases at J, with 8 bases between the two ends.

This clone has a single count. The CDR3 is CASSPLGLASSYEQYF. The CDR3 DNA is TGTGCCAGCAGTCCCCTGGGACTAGCGAGCTCCTACGAGCAGTACTTC. The rearrangement uses TRBV6-6 and TRBJ2-7, with 10 bases lining up with TRBD2. Germline CDR1 and CDR2: MNHNY and SVGAGI (reference sequence). The length of the CDR3 is 16 residues. Losses at the gene ends were 5 bases for V and 0 bases for J; bases not matched to a gene: 7.

The V call is TRBV7-8, the J call TRBJ2-1; the D gene is possibly TRBD2 (5 bases). CDR3 size: 14 residues. The germline V gene has CDR1 SGHVS and CDR2 FQNEAQ. Trimming removed 4 bases from V and 5 bases from J, with 12 bases in between. CDR3 in DNA: TGTGCCAGCAGCTCAAATAGCGTCAACAATGAGCAGTTCTTC. Translation gives CASSSNSVNNEQFF.

This sequence joins TRBV4-1 and TRBJ2-7; D possibly corresponds to TRBD2 (6 bases). Trimming pared 5 bases from V and 3 bases from J, leaving 11 bases between. This CDR3 comprises 13 residues. Germline-derived CDR1 and CDR2 are MGHRA and YSYEKL. The CDR3 protein is CASSFGLNYEQYF. The CDR3 coding sequence is TGCGCCAGCAGCTTCGGACTAAACTACGAGCAGTACTTC.

The genes are TRBV28 and TRBJ2-5; 8 bases fit TRBD2. The V gene end was trimmed by 7 bases and the J gene end by 4 bases; junction bases not matched to a gene: 17. The CDR3 length is 17 residues. Germline CDR1 is MDHEN and CDR2 is SYDVKM. Here the CDR3 DNA reads TGTGCCAGCAACGGGGCGACGATTGGCGGGAGGAGAGAGACCCAGTACTTC. It yields the protein CASNGATIGGRRETQYF.

V and J are TRBV19 and TRBJ2-1, with D tentatively TRBD1 (6 bases). Between the trimmed V and J ends, which lost 9 bases and 3 bases, there was a span of 15 bases. The CDR3 contains 14 residues. Germline V lookup: CDR1 LNHDA, CDR2 SQIVND (reference sequence). The CDR3 region has the DNA TGTGCCAGCAAGGACAGATTAAACTACAATGAGCAGTTCTTC. It is translated as CASKDRLNYNEQFF. Filled out from reference TRBV19 and TRBJ2-1, the complete variable domain reads DGGITQSPKYLFRKEGQNVTLSCEQNLNHDAMYWYRQDPGQGLRLIYYSQIVNDFQKGDIAEGYSVSREKKESFPLTVTSAQKNPTAFYLCASKDRLNYNEQFFGPGTRLTVL.